Detailed here is one T cell receptor beta chain. This record comes from a study of cytomegalovirus exposure and HLA in healthy donors. The germline gives CDR1 SGHTA, CDR2 FQGNSA. This CDR3 is built from 15 residues. The V segment lost 1 base and the J segment 6 bases; nucleotides outside the gene matches: 7. The PCR used 60 Vbeta and 13 Jbeta primers. This table comes from immunoSEQ multiplex PCR, and its TCRdb copy is limited to in-frame clones, with some not included. The sample includes some 150,000 clones, about 88% of them seen just once. The specimen was PBMCs. The chain links TRBV7-2 to TRBJ2-7; 9 bases are shared with TRBD2. The TCR comes from a woman aged 18-35 years in good health and CMV-seronegative. This chain's CDR3 is CASSLVGTSRGEQYF. CDR3 sequence (DNA): TGTGCCAGCAGCTTAGTTGGGACTAGCAGGGGCGAGCAGTACTTC.